These T cell receptor beta chains were read from a single sample in a study of T cells in Graves' hyperthyroidism and ophthalmopathy. TCRdb itself ran the multiplex PCR reads through MiXCR, one entry per CDR3 protein. In the table there are around 520,000 distinct CDR3 sequences, 12% to 15% of which are singletons. The sequencing input was blood. The receptors stem from a woman aged 40-49 years with Graves' hyperthyroidism. The CDR3 runs from the conserved cysteine through the conserved F or W. The D gene is left open where the match is weak. Size is omitted from some rows. Given values are once, few, many or a class for expanded clones.

cdr3_aa,cdr3_nt,v_call,d_call,j_call,clone_size
CASSAAPVTDYSGANVLTF,TGTGCCAGCAGCGCCGCTCCCGTTACTGATTACTCTGGGGCCAACGTCCTGACTTTC,TRBV6-2/TRBV6-3,-,TRBJ2-6,many
CASSLRGSEAFF,TGCGCCAGCAGCTTGCGGGGATCTGAAGCTTTCTTT,TRBV5-1,-,TRBJ1-1,many
CASSVDGRKDYEQYF,TGTGCCAGCAGCGTAGACGGCAGGAAGGACTACGAGCAGTACTTC,TRBV9,-,TRBJ2-7,-
CAICSGDSDTEAFF,TGTGCCATCTGCTCAGGGGATTCGGACACTGAAGCTTTCTTT,TRBV10-3,-,TRBJ1-1,few
CASSLERQGGTEAFF,TGCGCCAGCAGCTTGGAAAGGCAGGGCGGCACTGAAGCTTTCTTT,TRBV5-1,-,TRBJ1-1,many
CASSHAGAYEQYF,TGTGCCAGCAGCCATGCCGGGGCCTACGAGCAGTACTTC,TRBV3-1,-,TRBJ2-7,-
CASRGWGDEQFF,TGTGCCAGCCGAGGGTGGGGGGATGAGCAGTTCTTC,TRBV27,-,TRBJ2-1,-
CASSLGLGPYGYTF,TGTGCCAGCAGCCTAGGTCTCGGACCCTATGGCTACACCTTC,TRBV7-2,-,TRBJ1-2,-
CASSLAKGPYEQYF,TGCGCCAGCAGCTTGGCTAAGGGGCCCTACGAGCAGTACTTC,TRBV5-1,-,TRBJ2-7,-
CASRGQENTEAFF,TGTGCCAGCAGGGGACAGGAGAACACTGAAGCTTTCTTT,TRBV2,TRBD1,TRBJ1-1,many
CASISGDRLGKGQFF,TGTGCCAGCATTTCAGGAGACCGACTAGGGAAGGGGCAGTTCTTC,TRBV6-1,-,TRBJ2-1,many
CASRRTGENVLTF,TGTGCCAGCAGGAGGACAGGGGAGAACGTCCTGACTTTC,TRBV6-2/TRBV6-3,TRBD1,TRBJ2-6,few
CASSPLTGRYNEQFF,TGTGCCAGCTCACCACTCACCGGGCGGTACAATGAGCAGTTCTTC,TRBV18,-,TRBJ2-1,-
CASSRAGGAYEQYF,TGTGCCAGCAGTCGGGCGGGAGGGGCCTACGAGCAGTACTTC,TRBV27,TRBD2,TRBJ2-7,-
CASSYSSGTGGSIDTQYF,TGTGCCAGCAGTTACTCCTCGGGGACAGGGGGAAGTATAGATACGCAGTATTTT,TRBV6-5,TRBD1,TRBJ2-3,many
CSALPTNLPTGELFF,TGCAGTGCACTCCCGACAAACCTCCCGACCGGGGAGCTGTTTTTT,TRBV20-1,-,TRBJ2-2,-
CATSTGTSINEQFF,TGTGCCACCAGCACCGGGACTAGTATCAATGAGCAGTTCTTC,TRBV15,TRBD2,TRBJ2-1,few
CASSGGTGVSDEQYF,TGCGCCAGCTCCGGGGGGACAGGGGTTTCGGACGAGCAGTACTTC,TRBV10-1,TRBD1,TRBJ2-7,many
CASRYSGTGGNEQYF,TGTGCCAGCAGATATTCTGGGACAGGGGGCAACGAGCAGTACTTC,TRBV28,TRBD1,TRBJ2-7,many
CASGLVPGQGHGETQYF,TGTGCTAGTGGTTTGGTCCCCGGACAGGGGCATGGTGAGACCCAGTACTTC,TRBV12-5,TRBD1,TRBJ2-5,many
CASSYGGTEAYNEQFF,TGTGCCAGCAGTTACGGTGGGACAGAGGCCTACAATGAGCAGTTCTTC,TRBV6-6,TRBD1,TRBJ2-1,-
CASSSPGLAGALGEQYF,TGTGCCAGCAGCTCACCGGGACTAGCGGGGGCTTTGGGCGAGCAGTACTTC,TRBV11-2,TRBD2,TRBJ2-7,many
CASSLETARGNEQFF,TGCGCCAGCAGCTTGGAAACGGCCCGGGGCAATGAGCAGTTCTTC,TRBV5-1,-,TRBJ2-1,once
CSARGDLYTGELFF,TGCAGTGCTAGAGGGGACTTATACACCGGGGAGCTGTTTTTT,TRBV20-1,-,TRBJ2-2,-
CATSDSLEGPGSNQPQHF,TGTGCCACCAGTGATAGTTTGGAGGGACCGGGTAGCAATCAGCCCCAGCATTTT,TRBV24-1,-,TRBJ1-5,many
CASSSVSGPSGDTQYF,TGTGCCAGCAGTAGCGTAAGCGGACCCTCGGGAGATACGCAGTATTTT,TRBV6-2/TRBV6-3,-,TRBJ2-3,many
CASSQISGSYEQYF,TGTGCCAGCAGCCAAATTAGCGGATCCTACGAGCAGTACTTC,TRBV3-1,-,TRBJ2-7,many
CASTAELGQPQHF,TGTGCCAGCACGGCGGAGCTGGGTCAGCCCCAGCATTTT,TRBV6-1,-,TRBJ1-5,-
CASSPPSASADTQYF,TGTGCCAGCAGCCCCCCGTCGGCCAGCGCAGATACGCAGTATTTT,TRBV7-9,-,TRBJ2-3,few
CAIRDGLPTDTQYF,TGTGCCATCAGGGATGGACTCCCCACAGATACGCAGTATTTT,TRBV10-3,-,TRBJ2-3,many
CASSHRTGGSGNTIYF,TGTGCCAGCAGCCATCGTACAGGGGGCTCGGGAAACACCATATATTTT,TRBV3-1,TRBD1,TRBJ1-3,many
CATSDLTGKGETQYF,TGTGCCACCAGTGATTTGACAGGGAAGGGAGAGACCCAGTACTTC,TRBV24-1,-,TRBJ2-5,few
CASSESSGSLGEQYF,TGTGCCAGCAGTGAATCTAGCGGGAGCCTAGGCGAGCAGTACTTC,TRBV2,TRBD2,TRBJ2-7,few
CASTSSGRGDTQYF,TGTGCCAGCACCAGTAGCGGGAGAGGAGATACGCAGTATTTT,TRBV27,TRBD2,TRBJ2-3,many
CSAIGTSGRNTYNEQFF,TGCAGTGCTATCGGGACTAGCGGGAGGAACACCTACAATGAGCAGTTCTTC,TRBV20-1,TRBD2,TRBJ2-1,many
CSARLTGGGGHQPQHF,TGCAGTGCTAGGTTAACAGGGGGCGGGGGGCATCAGCCCCAGCATTTT,TRBV20-1,TRBD1,TRBJ1-5,few
CSARDTGGGQGYEQYF,TGCAGTGCTAGAGATACTGGCGGGGGGCAGGGCTACGAGCAGTACTTC,TRBV20-1,TRBD2,TRBJ2-7,many
CASSFYDRGNEQFF,TGTGCCAGCAGTTTCTATGACAGGGGTAATGAGCAGTTCTTC,TRBV6-2/TRBV6-3,TRBD1,TRBJ2-1,few
CAISYDRAGGNQPQHF,TGTGCCATCAGCTACGACAGGGCGGGTGGCAATCAGCCCCAGCATTTT,TRBV10-3,TRBD1,TRBJ1-5,-
CASTHGGGVLEQYF,TGTGCCAGCACCCACGGGGGGGGAGTTCTCGAGCAGTACTTC,TRBV12-3/TRBV12-4,TRBD2,TRBJ2-7,few
CSASPTGNYGYTF,TGCAGTGCCTCGCCCACAGGGAACTATGGCTACACCTTC,TRBV20-1,-,TRBJ1-2,few
CASSLNSLNEQFF,TGTGCCAGCAGCTTAAACTCCCTCAATGAGCAGTTCTTC,TRBV7-2,-,TRBJ2-1,many
CASSQSQQGNTGELFF,TGTGCCAGCAGCCAATCGCAACAGGGGAACACCGGGGAGCTGTTTTTT,TRBV3-1,-,TRBJ2-2,few
CSARDSARPSSYEQYF,TGCAGTGCTAGAGATTCTGCACGGCCGAGCTCCTACGAGCAGTACTTC,TRBV20-1,-,TRBJ2-7,many
CASSQPQAGELFF,TGTGCCAGCAGCCAACCTCAGGCGGGGGAGCTGTTTTTT,TRBV4-2,-,TRBJ2-2,-
CASSFFISTEISGNTIYF,TGTGCCAGCAGCTTTTTCATCTCGACGGAGATCTCTGGAAACACCATATATTTT,TRBV11-2,-,TRBJ1-3,few